A selection of T cell receptor beta chains follows, all from one sample in a study of T cells after yellow fever vaccination. TCRdb re-called the 5' RACE reads with MiXCR, one entry per CDR3 protein. The table records 300,000 to 400,000 distinct CDR3 sequences, 8.7% of them present only once. The starting material was PBMCs, obtained on the day of the first yellow fever vaccination. The source is a man younger than 35 who received the YFV17D yellow fever vaccine. The CDR3 runs from the conserved cysteine through the conserved F or W. A D gene is named only where the DNA matches it firmly. A row's size may be missing; if present it is once, few, many or a size class.

size | J | length | V | D | DNA | CDR3
NA | TRBJ2-5 | 14 | TRBV4-1 | NA | TGCGCCAGCAGCCCAGGGGGGGGTGGAAAGACCCAGTACTTC | CASSPGGGGKTQYF
NA | TRBJ2-2 | 16 | TRBV20-1 | NA | TGCAGTGCCGCGAATCCAGGGGAGGAGAACACCGGGGAGCTGTTTTTT | CSAANPGEENTGELFF
NA | TRBJ2-7 | 14 | TRBV6-2/TRBV6-3 | NA | TGTGCCAGCAGTTACTCGACCGCCTCAAGAAGCCAGTACTTC | CASSYSTASRSQYF
NA | TRBJ1-5 | 15 | TRBV6-2/TRBV6-3 | NA | TGTGCCAGCACCATCAGGGGAGGTGTCAATCAGCCCCAGCATTTT | CASTIRGGVNQPQHF
few | TRBJ1-5 | 14 | TRBV12-3/TRBV12-4 | NA | TGTGCCAGCAGCGCTGGGGGTAGCAATCAGCCCCAGCATTTT | CASSAGGSNQPQHF
few | TRBJ2-2 | 13 | TRBV29-1 | NA | TGCAGCGTGATAACCAGGGGCACCGGGGAGCTGTTTTTT | CSVITRGTGELFF
few | TRBJ1-1 | 11 | TRBV20-1 | NA | TGCAGTGCTAAGGACCACCTGGAAGCTTTCTTT | CSAKDHLEAFF
NA | TRBJ1-4 | 13 | TRBV6-1 | NA | TGTGCCAGCTGGGGTAGGGGAAATGAAAAACTGTTTTTT | CASWGRGNEKLFF
few | TRBJ1-2 | 12 | TRBV20-1 | TRBD1 | TGCAGTGCCCCGACAGGGAGTTATGGCTACACCTTC | CSAPTGSYGYTF
many | TRBJ2-5 | 12 | TRBV12-3/TRBV12-4 | NA | TGTGCCAGCAGACCAGGCGGGGAGACCCAGTACTTC | CASRPGGETQYF
NA | TRBJ2-2 | 13 | TRBV9 | NA | TGTGCCAGCAGCGTAGTGGACACCGGGGAGCTGTTTTTT | CASSVVDTGELFF
NA | TRBJ1-2 | 11 | TRBV28 | NA | TGTGCCAGCAGTCCCTCCTATGGCTACACCTTC | CASSPSYGYTF
NA | TRBJ2-5 | 15 | TRBV10-3 | TRBD1 | TGTGCCATCAGTGAGGGGACAGGGGCCTGGGAGACCCAGTACTTC | CAISEGTGAWETQYF
many | TRBJ2-1 | 13 | TRBV5-1 | NA | TGCGCCAGCAGCTTATGGGGGAACAATGAGCAGTTCTTC | CASSLWGNNEQFF
NA | TRBJ2-3 | 13 | TRBV20-1 | NA | TGCAGTGCTAGTTTGACGGGCACAGATACGCAGTATTTT | CSASLTGTDTQYF
NA | TRBJ2-2 | 17 | TRBV20-1 | NA | TGCAGTGCTAGAAGGCCAACCGGGAGAGCCGTGAGCGGGGAGCTGTTTTTT | CSARRPTGRAVSGELFF
few | TRBJ2-2 | 13 | TRBV5-1 | NA | TGCGCCAGCAGCTTGCCCGACACCGGGGAGCTGTTTTTT | CASSLPDTGELFF
few | TRBJ2-2 | 11 | TRBV11-2 | NA | TGTGCCAGCAGCCTCCCCCGGGAGCTGTTTTTT | CASSLPRELFF
NA | TRBJ2-2 | 16 | TRBV5-1 | NA | TGCGCCAGCAGCTTGGATGGTACGGGGGTCACCGGGGAGCTGTTTTTT | CASSLDGTGVTGELFF
many | TRBJ1-5 | 13 | TRBV20-1 | NA | TGCAGTGCTAAGGACACTAGCAATCAGCCCCAGCATTTT | CSAKDTSNQPQHF
few | TRBJ1-1 | 15 | TRBV12-3/TRBV12-4 | TRBD1 | TGTGCCAGCAGTTTTGGGGACAGGGGCGGTACTGAAGCTTTCTTT | CASSFGDRGGTEAFF
NA | TRBJ2-1 | 16 | TRBV4-1 | TRBD1 | TGCGCCAGCAGCCCAAAGCACAGGGGCGACTTGAATGAGCAGTTCTTC | CASSPKHRGDLNEQFF
many | TRBJ2-1 | 15 | TRBV7-9 | TRBD2 | TGTGCCAGCAGCTTTCTAGCGGCATCCTACAATGAGCAGTTCTTC | CASSFLAASYNEQFF
NA | TRBJ2-2 | 15 | TRBV7-8 | NA | TGTGCCAGCAGCAGCCAGGCGGGGAACACCGGGGAGCTGTTTTTT | CASSSQAGNTGELFF
few | TRBJ2-5 | 14 | TRBV7-2 | NA | TGTGCCAGCAGTTTCCGGGGGGCCGGGGAGACCCAGTACTTC | CASSFRGAGETQYF
few | TRBJ1-2 | 16 | TRBV6-5 | NA | TGTGCCAGCAGTTACTCGAATCGGGGTTCTAACTATGGCTACACCTTC | CASSYSNRGSNYGYTF
many | TRBJ2-2 | 16 | TRBV18 | NA | TGTGCCAGCTCACCTGCCGGGACATATAACACCGGGGAGCTGTTTTTT | CASSPAGTYNTGELFF
NA | TRBJ1-2 | 14 | TRBV9 | NA | TGTGCCAGCAGCAGCTTCCTGGACAACTATGGCTACACCTTC | CASSSFLDNYGYTF
few | TRBJ1-1 | 14 | TRBV5-5 | NA | TGTGCCAGCAGCCCGCAGGTTTTTAACACTGAAGCTTTCTTT | CASSPQVFNTEAFF
NA | TRBJ2-2 | 13 | TRBV20-1 | NA | TGCAGTGCTAGGGGGATCCTTACCGGGGAGCTGTTTTTT | CSARGILTGELFF
many | TRBJ1-5 | 13 | TRBV7-2 | NA | TGTGCCAGCAGCTGGTGGGGCAATCAGCCCCAGCATTTT | CASSWWGNQPQHF